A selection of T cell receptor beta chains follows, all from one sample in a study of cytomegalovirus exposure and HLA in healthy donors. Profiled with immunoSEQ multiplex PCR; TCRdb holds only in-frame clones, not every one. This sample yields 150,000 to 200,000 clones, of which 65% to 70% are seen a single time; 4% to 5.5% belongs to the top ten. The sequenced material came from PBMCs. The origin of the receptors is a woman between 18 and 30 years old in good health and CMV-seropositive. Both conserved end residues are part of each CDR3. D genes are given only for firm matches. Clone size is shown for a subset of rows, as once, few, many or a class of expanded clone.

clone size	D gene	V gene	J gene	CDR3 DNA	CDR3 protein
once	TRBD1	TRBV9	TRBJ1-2	TGTGCCAGCAATCCAGGGGGATCGTATGGCTACACCTTC	CASNPGGSYGYTF
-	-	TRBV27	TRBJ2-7	TGTGCCAGCAGGACAGGAGGTACGGCCTACGAGCAGTACTTC	CASRTGGTAYEQYF
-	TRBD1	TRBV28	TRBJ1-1	TGTGCCAGCAGTAAATTACAGGGGGCGTTTTTTTTCGCTTTCTTT	CASSKLQGAFFFAFF
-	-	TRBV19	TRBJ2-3	TGTGCCAGTAGTATCCAGCGGGATACGCAGTATTTT	CASSIQRDTQYF
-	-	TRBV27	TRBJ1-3	TGTGCCAGCAGCCAAAGACCCACCGGCGCGGACACCATATATTTT	CASSQRPTGADTIYF
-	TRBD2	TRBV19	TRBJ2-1	TGTGCCAGTAGTATCTCCCTAGCGGGAGTCTACAATGAGCAGTTCTTC	CASSISLAGVYNEQFF
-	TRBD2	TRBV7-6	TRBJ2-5	TGTGCCAGCAGCTCCACCCCCTTAGCGGGCCAAGAGACCCAGTACTTC	CASSSTPLAGQETQYF
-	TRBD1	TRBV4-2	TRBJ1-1	TGTGCCAGCAGCCAAGATGACCAGGGGGACACTGAAGCTTTCTTT	CASSQDDQGDTEAFF
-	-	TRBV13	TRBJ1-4	TGTGCCAGCAGCCAAAGTTCGGATGAAAAACTGTTTTTT	CASSQSSDEKLFF
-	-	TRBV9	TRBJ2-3	TGTGCCAGCAGCCTCATGAGGACAACCACAGATACGCAGTATTTT	CASSLMRTTTDTQYF
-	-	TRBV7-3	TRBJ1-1	TGTGCCAGCAGCTTATCCGGGGTTCTGCACACTGAAGCTTTCTTT	CASSLSGVLHTEAFF
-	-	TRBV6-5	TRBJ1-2	TGTGCCAGCAGCACGAACAATAAATATGGCTACACCTTC	CASSTNNKYGYTF
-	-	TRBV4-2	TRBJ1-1	TGTGCCAGCAGCACAGGGCTAACGAACACTGAAGCTTTCTTT	CASSTGLTNTEAFF
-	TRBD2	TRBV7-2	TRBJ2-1	TGTGCCAGCAGCTTAGAATCGGCGGGGGGGCTTGAGCAGTTCTTC	CASSLESAGGLEQFF
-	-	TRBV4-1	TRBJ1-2	TGCGCCAGCAGCCAAGACCTGAGAAGTAGCCAAAACTATGGCTACACCTTC	CASSQDLRSSQNYGYTF
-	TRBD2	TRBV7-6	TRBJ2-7	TGTGCCAGCAGCTTAGTGGGCGGGAGAAGTCGAGAGCAGTACTTC	CASSLVGGRSREQYF
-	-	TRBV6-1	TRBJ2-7	TGTGCCAGCAGTGAAGCGCCCGGGGGTCCCTACGAGCAGTACTTC	CASSEAPGGPYEQYF
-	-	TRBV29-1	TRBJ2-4	TGCAGCGTTGTGAAGGGGTCGAGAAACATTCAGTACTTC	CSVVKGSRNIQYF
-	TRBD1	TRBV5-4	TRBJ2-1	TGTGCCAGCAGCCGAGGACAGGGGAGGTTTTTAAGCTCCTACAATGAGCAGTTCTTC	CASSRGQGRFLSSYNEQFF
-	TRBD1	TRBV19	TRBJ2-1	TGTGCCAGTAGTATAGGGGGGACAGGGGGCTACAATGAGCAGTTCTTC	CASSIGGTGGYNEQFF
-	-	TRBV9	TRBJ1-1	TGTGCCAGCAGCGCGGCAGGATTGAACACTGAAGCTTTCTTT	CASSAAGLNTEAFF
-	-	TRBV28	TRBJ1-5	TGTGCCAGCAGTTTAGTAACTCTCAATCAGCCCCAGCATTTT	CASSLVTLNQPQHF
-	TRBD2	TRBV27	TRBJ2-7	TGTGCCAGCAGTCGGACTAGCCATTCCTACGAGCAGTACTTC	CASSRTSHSYEQYF
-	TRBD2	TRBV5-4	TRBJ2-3	TGTGCCAGCAGCTTCCGGACTAGCGGGAACACGCAGTATTTT	CASSFRTSGNTQYF
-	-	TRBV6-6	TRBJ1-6	TGTGCCAGCAGTTATGAGGGCACAGATTCACCCCTCCACTTT	CASSYEGTDSPLHF
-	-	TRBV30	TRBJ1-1	TGTGCCTGGAGTGGCGCCTGTGAAGCTTTCTTT	CAWSGACEAFF
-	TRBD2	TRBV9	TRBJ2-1	TGTGCCAGCAGCGGATTAGCGGGAGGGCTAAACAATGAGCAGTTCTTC	CASSGLAGGLNNEQFF
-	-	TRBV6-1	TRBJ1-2	TGTGCCAGCAGTGAACAGGGTAGGACGGGCTACACCTTC	CASSEQGRTGYTF
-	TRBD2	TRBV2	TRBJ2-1	TGTGCCAGCTGCGACCTAACGGAGCTAGCGGGGAGCTCCTACAATGAGCAGTTCTTC	CASCDLTELAGSSYNEQFF
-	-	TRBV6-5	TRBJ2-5	TGTGCCAGCAGTCGCCAGTGGGGAGGAGAGACCCAGTACTTC	CASSRQWGGETQYF
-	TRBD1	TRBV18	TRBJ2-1	TGTGCCGTGGCTGAGGGGGCTTCTTACAATGAGCAGTTCTTC	CAVAEGASYNEQFF
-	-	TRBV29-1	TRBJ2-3	TGCAGCGTGGCGGGGTTAGATACGCAGTATTTT	CSVAGLDTQYF
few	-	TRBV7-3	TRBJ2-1	TGTGCCAGCAGCTTAAGACAGGTTGGTGAGCAGTTCTTC	CASSLRQVGEQFF
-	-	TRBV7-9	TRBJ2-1	TGTGCCAAAGCTCCACTAGGGGGGGGTAGGGATGAGCAGTTCTTC	CAKAPLGGGRDEQFF
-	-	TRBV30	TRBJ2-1	TGTGCCTGGAGTTCGACTTTCAATGAGCAGTTCTTC	CAWSSTFNEQFF
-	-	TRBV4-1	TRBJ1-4	TGCGCCAGCAGCCAAACTACTAGGGTAAATGAAAAACTGTTTTTT	CASSQTTRVNEKLFF
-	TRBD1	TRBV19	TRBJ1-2	TGTGCCAGTAGTGCCCCCGGGACAGGGGGCGCGTATGGCTACACCTTC	CASSAPGTGGAYGYTF
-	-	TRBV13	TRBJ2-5	TGTGCCAGCAGCTTACGCAGGGGTGCCCAAGAGACCCAGTACTTC	CASSLRRGAQETQYF
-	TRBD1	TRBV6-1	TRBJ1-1	TGTGCCAGCAGGAAGGACAGGGGAAACACTGAAGCTTTCTTT	CASRKDRGNTEAFF
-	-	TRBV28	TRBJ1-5	TGTGCCAGCAGCCCCGGGTGGTCGCCCCAGCATTTC	CASSPGWSPQHF
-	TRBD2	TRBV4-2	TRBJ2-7	TGTGCCGGCAGCCAAGGGTGGGACTATACCTACGAGCAGTACTTC	CAGSQGWDYTYEQYF
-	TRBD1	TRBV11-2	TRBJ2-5	TGTGCCAGCAGCTTAGTGGATGGGCAGGGGGCGCGATCAGAGACCCAGTACTTC	CASSLVDGQGARSETQYF
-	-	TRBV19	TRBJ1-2	TGTGCCAGTAGTAGCGACAGGAAAACGGTCGGCTACACCTTC	CASSSDRKTVGYTF
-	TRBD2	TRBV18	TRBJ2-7	TGTGCCAGCTCACCAAGCGGGGGTGTTTCTTACGAGCAGTACTTC	CASSPSGGVSYEQYF
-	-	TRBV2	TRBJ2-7	TGTGCCAGCAGTGAATCAGGTGGCGGGTCGGACGAGCAGTACTTC	CASSESGGGSDEQYF
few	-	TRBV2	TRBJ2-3	TGTGCCAGCGCTACCCCAGATACGCAGTATTTT	CASATPDTQYF
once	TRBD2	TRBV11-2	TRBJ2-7	TGTGCCAGCAGCTTAGTAAGTAGCGGGAGGAACTACGAGCAGTACTTC	CASSLVSSGRNYEQYF
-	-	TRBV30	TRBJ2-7	TGTGCCTGGAGTGGGGCAGCGGACGCCCTCGGCGAGCAGTACTTC	CAWSGAADALGEQYF
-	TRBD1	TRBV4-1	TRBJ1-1	TGCGCCAGCAGCCAAGGAGACAGGGGGAACACTGAAGCTTTCTTT	CASSQGDRGNTEAFF
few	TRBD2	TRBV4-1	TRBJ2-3	TGCGCCAGCAGCCGACTAGCGGGGGGGGCAGATACGCAGTATTTT	CASSRLAGGADTQYF
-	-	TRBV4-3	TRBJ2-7	TGCGCCAGCAGCCAAGGGGGCAGGGGCGGCTACGAGCAGTACTTC	CASSQGGRGGYEQYF
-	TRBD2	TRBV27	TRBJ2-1	TGTGCCAGCAGTTTATCGGTGGCGGGAGGGCCCAATGAGCAGTTCTTC	CASSLSVAGGPNEQFF
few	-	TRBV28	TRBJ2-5	TGTGCCAGCAGGCCAGCCGGGACTGACGAACGAGAGACCCAGTACTTC	CASRPAGTDERETQYF
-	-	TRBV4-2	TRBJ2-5	TGTGCCAGCAGCCAAAATCTGCAGGGGAGGGCCGGGAAGACCCAGTACTTC	CASSQNLQGRAGKTQYF
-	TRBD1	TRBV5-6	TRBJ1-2	TGTGCCAGCAGCCCTACGGGACAGGGGTCAAATGGCTACACCTTC	CASSPTGQGSNGYTF
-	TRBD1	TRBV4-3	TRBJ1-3	TGCGCCAGCAGCCAAACGACAGGGTCTGGAAACACCATATATTTT	CASSQTTGSGNTIYF
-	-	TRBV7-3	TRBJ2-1	TGTGCCAGCAGCCCCAACGGGGGTTTCGATGAGCAGTTCTTC	CASSPNGGFDEQFF
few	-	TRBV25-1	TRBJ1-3	TGTGCCAGCAGTGGAGTAAGCTCTGGAAACACCATATATTTT	CASSGVSSGNTIYF
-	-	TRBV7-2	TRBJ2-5	TGTGCCAGCAGCTTAGGGGGGCACCAAGAGACCCAGTACTTC	CASSLGGHQETQYF
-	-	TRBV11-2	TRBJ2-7	TGTGCCAGCAGCTCCCTGCTTGTGCCCGTAGGGGGTTTCTACGAGCAGTACTTC	CASSSLLVPVGGFYEQYF